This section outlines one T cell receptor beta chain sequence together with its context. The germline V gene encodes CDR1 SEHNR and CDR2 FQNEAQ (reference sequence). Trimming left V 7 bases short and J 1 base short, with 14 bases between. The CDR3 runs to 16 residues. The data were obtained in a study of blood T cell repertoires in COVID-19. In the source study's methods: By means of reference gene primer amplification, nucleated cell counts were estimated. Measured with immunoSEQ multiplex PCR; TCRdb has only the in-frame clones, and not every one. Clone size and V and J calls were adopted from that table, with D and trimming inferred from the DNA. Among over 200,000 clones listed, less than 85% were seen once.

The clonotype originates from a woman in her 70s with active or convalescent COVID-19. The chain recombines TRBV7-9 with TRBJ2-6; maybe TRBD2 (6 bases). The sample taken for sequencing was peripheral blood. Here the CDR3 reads CASTRFGGSGANVLTF. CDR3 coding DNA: TGTGCCAGCACCCGATTTGGGGGGTCTGGGGCCAACGTCCTGACTTTC. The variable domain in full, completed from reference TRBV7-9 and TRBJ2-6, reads DTGVSQNPRHKITKRGQNVTFRCDPISEHNRLYWYRQTLGQGPEFLTYFQNEAQLEKSRLLSDRFSAERPKGSFSTLEIQRTEQGDSAMYLCASTRFGGSGANVLTFGAGSRLTVL.